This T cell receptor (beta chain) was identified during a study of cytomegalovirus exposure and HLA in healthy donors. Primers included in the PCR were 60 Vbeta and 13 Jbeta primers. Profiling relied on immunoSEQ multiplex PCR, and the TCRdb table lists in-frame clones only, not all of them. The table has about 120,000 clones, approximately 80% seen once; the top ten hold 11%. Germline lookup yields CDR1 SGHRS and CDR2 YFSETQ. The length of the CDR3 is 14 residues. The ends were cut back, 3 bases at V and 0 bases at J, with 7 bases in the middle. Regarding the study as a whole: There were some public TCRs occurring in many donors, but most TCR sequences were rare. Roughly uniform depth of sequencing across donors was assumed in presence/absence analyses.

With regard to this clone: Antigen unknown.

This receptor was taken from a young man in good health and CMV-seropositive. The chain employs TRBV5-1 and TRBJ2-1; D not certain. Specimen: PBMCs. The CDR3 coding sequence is TGCGCCAGCAGCTCGGAGAACTCCTACAATGAGCAGTTCTTC. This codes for CASSSENSYNEQFF.